This is a list of T cell receptor beta chains from one sample in a study of T cell changes during pregnancy in multiple sclerosis. Profiling relied on immunoSEQ multiplex PCR, and the TCRdb table lists in-frame clones only, not all of them. The sample has about 99,000 clones; 85% to 95% are singletons. The sequenced sample was peripheral blood, obtained after pregnancy. These receptors were taken from a female donor with multiple sclerosis, enrolled in a pregnancy study. Both conserved end residues are trimmed from each CDR3. D genes are given only for firm matches.

TRBV6-1,-,TRBJ2-6,ASSERGGSGANVLT
TRBV7-9,-,TRBJ1-1,ASSGRGGDAEAF
TRBV2,-,TRBJ1-1,ASRPSLNTEAF
TRBV9,TRBD2,TRBJ2-1,ASSSGLGKAYNEQF
TRBV5-1,TRBD1,TRBJ1-5,ASSLGTGGATQH
TRBV6-1,-,TRBJ1-5,ASSEAPHRPQH
TRBV27,-,TRBJ2-7,ASSPWPGAYEQY
TRBV6-6,TRBD1,TRBJ2-3,ASSSGRGYTDTQY
TRBV27,TRBD1,TRBJ1-2,ASSFLGQQANYGYT
TRBV7-8,-,TRBJ2-7,ASSYGDSEQY
TRBV7-2,-,TRBJ1-1,ASSALLGGNTEAF
TRBV18,TRBD1,TRBJ2-5,ASSPRRTGPGETQY
TRBV13,TRBD2,TRBJ2-2,ASSLKLADTGELF
TRBV18,TRBD2,TRBJ2-3,ASSPGTSGSSDTQY
TRBV28,-,TRBJ1-2,ASSGLGDGYT